These 17 T cell receptor beta chains originate from one sample sequenced in a study of blood T cell repertoires in COVID-19 (dated by TCRdb to the early 2020s). The receptor library was made with the immunoSEQ multiplex PCR assay. Here the immuneACCESS table is served through TCRdb, limited to in-frame sequences with V and J called. Missing clones are a known gap in these copies; in checked studies unresolved V genes cover under half, and the rest lacks a known reason. This sample has more than 250,000 clones in its table, and about nine tenths of those were observed once. 1.5% to 2% of the sample belongs to the ten largest clones. Input material: peripheral blood. The receptors shown here come from a woman between 25 and 40 years old with COVID-19, enrolled during active disease.

J is TRBJ1-4 and V is TRBV5-6; tentatively, D is TRBD1 (5 bases). The V end lost 2 bases, the J end lost 0 bases, and 11 bases lay between the germline ends. Germline V CDR1 and CDR2: SGHDT, YYEEEE. The CDR3 consists of 16 residues. CDR3 sequence: CASSFYPGATNEKLFF. DNA of the CDR3: TGTGCCAGCAGCTTCTATCCGGGGGCAACTAATGAAAAACTGTTTTTT.

The rearrangement links TRBV7-3 to TRBJ2-1; the D gene is possibly TRBD1 (6 bases). The ends were cut back, 1 base at V and 6 bases at J, with 10 bases in the middle. The CDR3 is made up of 14 amino acids. The germline CDR1 and CDR2 sequences are SGHTA and FQGTGA. As DNA, the CDR3 is TGTGCCAGCAGCTTAAGTCTAGGGGGCAATGAGCAGTTCTTC. Its protein product is CASSLSLGGNEQFF.

The chain combines TRBV11-2 with TRBJ2-3; possible D gene TRBD2, 6 bases. The CDR3 spans 18 residues. The germline V and J ends were trimmed by 1 base and 2 bases, with 19 bases remaining between them. Germline V gene lookup returns CDR1 SGHAT and CDR2 FQNNGV. CDR3 nucleotides: TGTGCCAGCAGCTTAGGTATGGCTAGCGTAGGGCCCACAGATACGCAGTATTTT. Translation gives CASSLGMASVGPTDTQYF.

This chain joins TRBV3-1 (or the pseudogene TRBV3-2) and TRBJ2-5; D call uncertain. The CDR3 is 11 residues long. Germline V CDR1 and CDR2: LGHDT, YNNKEL (reference sequence). V gave up 4 bases and J gave up 6 bases, with 6 bases separating them. The CDR3 DNA reads TGTGCCAGCAGCCTCAAAAAGACCCAGTACTTC. Its protein product is CASSLKKTQYF.

This chain links TRBV5-4 with TRBJ2-3; 12 bases are shared with TRBD2. This CDR3 region has 14 residues. V shed 4 bases and J 10 bases; nucleotides not matched to a gene: 7. Germline V CDR1 and CDR2: SGHNT, YYREEE (reference sequence). DNA of the CDR3: TGTGCCAGCAGCCCACTAGCGGGGGGTGATGCGCAGTATTTT. Translation gives CASSPLAGGDAQYF.

The gene calls are TRBV19 and TRBJ1-5; D is uncertain. The V gene lost 7 bases and the J gene lost 6 bases, with 13 bases spanning the gap. The length of the CDR3 is 13 residues. Germline assignment: CDR1 LNHDA and CDR2 SQIVND (reference sequence). The CDR3 sequence is CASTTYAGQPQHF. CDR3 sequence (DNA): TGTGCCAGTACCACCTACGCAGGTCAGCCCCAGCATTTT. The full variable domain, in which reference TRBV19 and TRBJ1-5 provide the parts outside the CDR3, is DGGITQSPKYLFRKEGQNVTLSCEQNLNHDAMYWYRQDPGQGLRLIYYSQIVNDFQKGDIAEGYSVSREKKESFPLTVTSAQKNPTAFYLCASTTYAGQPQHFGDGTRLSIL.

The chain uses TRBV4-1 and TRBJ2-2; 8 positions match TRBD2. Germline V CDR1 and CDR2: MGHRA, YSYEKL. Unmatched junction bases numbered 5, after V lost 1 base and J lost 7 bases. The CDR3 covers 15 residues. The DNA of the CDR3 is TGCGCCAGCAGCCAAGTTCCCAGCGGGGGCGGGGAGCTGTTTTTT. It specifies CASSQVPSGGGELFF.

The chain uses TRBV7-2 and TRBJ1-2, with 10 nucleotides matching TRBD1. V was pared by 1 base and J by 4 bases, with 3 bases of the junction left unmatched. Per the germline V gene, CDR1 is SGHTA and CDR2 is FQGNSA. The CDR3 has 15 amino acids. CDR3 sequence: CASSLEGQGSYGYTF. The CDR3 nucleotides read TGTGCCAGCAGCTTAGAGGGACAGGGGTCCTATGGCTACACCTTC.

The genes are TRBV15 and TRBJ1-1; 10 positions agree with TRBD1. Looked up from germline, CDR1 is LNHNV and CDR2 is YYDKDF (reference sequence). CDR3 length: 15 residues. After removal of 1 base from V and 3 bases from J, the junction contained 2 bases not matched to a gene. CDR3 region: CATSRAGTGDTEAFF. The CDR3 coding sequence is TGTGCCACCAGCAGAGCGGGGACAGGGGACACTGAAGCTTTCTTT.

The rearrangement joins TRBV28 to TRBJ1-3; the match to TRBD1 covers 9 bases. The CDR3 is made up of 17 amino acids. The germline V gene has CDR1 MDHEN and CDR2 SYDVKM. Trimming cost V 3 bases and J 0 bases; bases outside gene matches: 6. The CDR3 here is CASSFRGQGSSGNTIYF. In nucleotides, the CDR3 is TGTGCCAGCAGTTTTCGGGGACAGGGTAGCTCTGGAAACACCATATATTTT.

The chain is built from TRBV27 and TRBJ1-2; TRBD1 is a possible D gene (6 bases). The CDR3 is 14 amino acids. Looked up from germline, CDR1 is MNHEY and CDR2 is SMNVEV (reference sequence). V lost 6 bases, J lost 4 bases, and 15 bases lay in between. As DNA, the CDR3 is TGTGCCAGCAGCTTAACAGGGAGCCTCTATGGCTACACCTTC. It yields the protein CASSLTGSLYGYTF.

This clone has only one observation. The chain has TRBV28 and TRBJ1-1; possibly TRBD1 for D (5 bases). This CDR3 comprises 14 residues. The germline V and J ends were trimmed by 3 bases and 0 bases, with 8 bases remaining between them. Germline V gives CDR1 MDHEN, CDR2 SYDVKM. In nucleotides, the CDR3 is TGTGCCAGCAGTTTCGGCAGGGTGAACACTGAAGCTTTCTTT. Its translation: CASSFGRVNTEAFF.

The chain is built from TRBV15 and TRBJ2-1; 8 bases align to TRBD1. CDR3 size: 14 residues. Unmatched junction bases numbered 13, after V lost 8 bases and J lost 10 bases. Germline V gene lookup returns CDR1 LNHNV and CDR2 YYDKDF (reference sequence). The CDR3 DNA is TGTGCCACCCTGGGGCAGGGGGCGGAGGAGGAGCAGTTCTTC. Protein: CATLGQGAEEEQFF.

The V gene is TRBV9, the J gene TRBJ2-2; 12 nucleotides line up with TRBD2. The ends lost 3 bases at V and 8 bases at J; junction bases unmatched: 8. The germline V gene encodes CDR1 SGDLS and CDR2 YYNGEE. The CDR3 loop spans 16 amino acids. CDR3 sequence reads: CASSADPSGGAGELFF. The CDR3 nucleotides read TGTGCCAGCAGCGCAGACCCTAGCGGGGGGGCTGGGGAGCTGTTTTTT.

The gene calls are TRBV7-2 and TRBJ2-3; D is uncertain. The CDR3 totals 14 residues. Trimming removed 6 bases at V and 2 bases at J, with 12 bases between. CDR1 and CDR2 (germline): SGHTA, FQGNSA. This CDR3 is CASRSTPLTDTQYF. DNA for the CDR3: TGTGCCAGCAGATCGACTCCTCTCACAGATACGCAGTATTTT.

This rearrangement joins TRBV7-2 to TRBJ2-5, with 12 bases that match TRBD1. The CDR3 runs to 16 residues. V was pared by 6 bases and J by 6 bases, with 11 bases of the junction left unmatched. Germline values: CDR1 SGHTA, CDR2 FQGNSA. CDR3 DNA sequence: TGTGCCAGCAGGAACCCCGGGACAGGGGGCGGAAAGACCCAGTACTTC. Amino acid sequence: CASRNPGTGGGKTQYF.

This chain links TRBV5-4 with TRBJ1-2, with TRBD1 as a possible D gene (6 bases). The germline gives CDR1 SGHNT, CDR2 YYREEE (reference sequence). The CDR3 totals 15 residues. V was trimmed by 3 bases and J by 4 bases, leaving 16 bases between them. CDR3 in amino acids: CASSSAGQPAYGYTF. In DNA, the CDR3 is TGTGCCAGCAGCTCGGCCGGACAGCCGGCCTATGGCTACACCTTC. The variable domain in full, completed from reference TRBV5-4 and TRBJ1-2, reads ETGVTQSPTHLIKTRGQQVTLRCSSQSGHNTVSWYQQALGQGPQFIFQYYREEENGRGNFPPRFSGLQFPNYSSELNVNALELDDSALYLCASSSAGQPAYGYTFGSGTRLTVV.